This T cell receptor beta chain derives from a study of immune evolution from preneoplasia to lung adenocarcinoma. V was clipped by 3 bases and J by 10 bases, with 21 bases between them. The CDR3 is 16 amino acids. The germline V gene has CDR1 SGHVS and CDR2 FQNEAQ. This table comes from immunoSEQ multiplex PCR, and its TCRdb copy is limited to in-frame clones, with some not included. The profile shows several thousand clones, about 70% of them singletons. Sequencing was carried out using FFPE lung adenocarcinoma in situ tissue. The chain carries TRBV7-8 and TRBJ1-4; D call uncertain. The sequence was obtained from a person aged 60-79 years with lung adenocarcinoma. The CDR3 sequence: CASSFSVGPTGGKLFF. DNA of the CDR3: TGTGCCAGCAGCTTTAGCGTTGGACCGACGGGTGGAAAACTGTTTTTT. Full variable domain (outside the CDR3, taken from reference TRBV7-8 and TRBJ1-4): GAGVSQSPRYKVAKRGQDVALRCDPISGHVSLFWYQQALGQGPEFLTYFQNEAQLDKSGLPSDRFFAERPEGSVSTLKIQRTQQEDSAVYLCASSFSVGPTGGKLFFGSGTQLSVL.